Below are 8 T cell receptor beta chains sequenced from a single sample in a study of blood T cell repertoires in COVID-19. Method: immunoSEQ multiplex PCR; TCRdb's copy keeps in-frame clones and lacks some. The sample records around 330,000 clones, around 89% being singletons. Material: peripheral blood. The receptors come from a woman aged 50 to 60 with active or convalescent COVID-19.

DNA for the CDR3: TGTGCCAGCAACCTTTGGGGGGGTGGCTACGAGCAGTACTTC. Translating gives CASNLWGGGYEQYF. The V and J genes are TRBV11-2 and TRBJ2-7; the match to TRBD2 covers 7 bases. With V trimmed by 7 bases and J by 3 bases, 9 bases remained unmatched. Germline CDR1 SGHAT, CDR2 FQNNGV. CDR3 length: 14 residues. Based on the CDR3 plus reference TRBV11-2 and TRBJ2-7, the full variable domain is EAGVAQSPRYKIIEKRQSVAFWCNPISGHATLYWYQQILGQGPKLLIQFQNNGVVDDSQLPKDRFSAERLKGVDSTLKIQPAKLEDSAVYLCASNLWGGGYEQYFGPGTRLTVT.

The chain recombines TRBV3-1 (or the pseudogene TRBV3-2) with TRBJ2-2; D ambiguous. Germline CDR1 LGHDT, CDR2 YNNKEL (reference sequence). This CDR3 spans 14 amino acids. V was cut by 4 bases and J by 2 bases, with 8 bases left in between. The CDR3 DNA reads TGTGCCAGCAGCCTGCCAAGCAACACCGGGGAGCTGTTTTTT. This sequence encodes CASSLPSNTGELFF.

The chain is built from TRBV27 and TRBJ2-7; 11 bases are shared with TRBD2. Germline values: CDR1 MNHEY, CDR2 SMNVEV (reference sequence). The CDR3 sequence is 15 residues long. Losses at the gene ends were 6 bases for V and 3 bases for J; bases not matched to a gene: 7. The CDR3 reads CASSQTSGAYYEQYF. The DNA of the CDR3 is TGTGCCAGCAGCCAGACTAGCGGGGCCTACTACGAGCAGTACTTC.

In the case of this clone: Distinct nucleotide sequences in the sample also encode this CDR3. This chain connects TRBV28 to TRBJ1-2; D ambiguous. Deletions cut 3 bases from V and 1 base from J, with 6 bases between. The germline CDR1 and CDR2 sequences are MDHEN and SYDVKM. The CDR3 has 13 residues. The DNA of the CDR3 is TGTGCCAGCAGTTTTGGCAGTAACTATGGCTACACCTTC. Translated, it gives CASSFGSNYGYTF.

This clone was seen only once. CDR3 DNA sequence: TGTGCCAGCAGTAGGGGACAGGGGGCGTACAATGAGCAGTTCTTC. Translated: CASSRGQGAYNEQFF. The J gene is TRBJ2-1, the V gene TRBV6-5, with TRBD1 identical over 12 bases. The V segment lost 5 bases and the J segment 4 bases; nucleotides outside the gene matches: 3. Germline V gene sequence: CDR1 MNHEY, CDR2 SVGAGI. The CDR3 runs to 15 residues.

This rearrangement joins TRBV30 to TRBJ1-1, with D perhaps TRBD1 (6 bases). V was cut by 0 bases and J by 6 bases, with 20 bases left in between. In germline, CDR1 is GTSNPN, CDR2 SVGIG (reference sequence). CDR3 length: 16 residues. CDR3 bases: TGTGCCTGGAGTGTACCGTTTTTAGGGGGTAGCCCTGAAGCTTTCTTT. It yields the protein CAWSVPFLGGSPEAFF.

The chain joins TRBV2 to TRBJ2-7; 12 bases are a match to TRBD1. The CDR3 sequence is 15 residues long. Germline CDR1 SNHLY, CDR2 FYNNEI. V lost 8 bases to trimming and J lost 0 bases; unmatched junction nucleotides: 5. CDR3 protein: CASWDRGPSSYEQYF. In DNA, the CDR3 is TGTGCCAGCTGGGACAGGGGGCCGAGCTCCTACGAGCAGTACTTC.

The rearrangement joins TRBV27 to TRBJ1-2; 7 nucleotides agree with TRBD1. Losses at the gene ends were 6 bases for V and 4 bases for J; bases not matched to a gene: 8. Germline-derived CDR1 and CDR2 are MNHEY and SMNVEV (reference sequence). CDR3 length: 14 amino acids. The CDR3: CASRRQGEFYGYTF. The CDR3 nucleotides are TGTGCCAGCAGGAGACAGGGCGAATTCTATGGCTACACCTTC.